This T cell receptor (beta chain) is drawn from a study of cytomegalovirus exposure and HLA in healthy donors. General study results and limits: A later analysis found that most CMV-associated TCR beta chains appeared HLA-restricted. With high specificity and sensitivity, the classifier reportedly diagnosed cytomegalovirus status. Most TCRs appeared rarely, but some public TCRs recurred in many donors.

This clone came up a few times. Its specificity is not known. The CDR3 contains 15 residues. With 5 bases clipped from V and 3 bases from J, the junction kept 7 bases outside the gene matches. Germline CDR1 SGHTA, CDR2 FQGTGA. 13 Jbeta primers and 60 Vbeta primers were used for the PCR. Per the study methods: Later reanalysis found 75 million to 100 million unique TCR beta chains, 10 million to 12 million of them shared. Libraries were prepared by immunoSEQ multiplex PCR; TCRdb keeps only in-frame clonotypes and omits some of them. The DNA was the basis for D and trimming; V, J and clone size are from that table. This sample has approximately 150,000 clones, with around 78% found just once.

The chain is built from TRBV7-3 and TRBJ2-1, with TRBD1 matching 7 bases. The clonotype originates from a man aged 35-49 years in good health and CMV-seronegative. The specimen sequenced was PBMCs. The DNA for the CDR3 is TGTGCCAGCAGCCCCGACAGGGCTGACTACAATGAGCAGTTCTTC. Protein product: CASSPDRADYNEQFF.